One sample yielded the 31 T cell receptor beta chains listed below, sequenced in a study of blood T cell repertoires in COVID-19. Profiled with immunoSEQ multiplex PCR; TCRdb holds only in-frame clones, not every one. Here the sample spans hundreds of thousands of clones, 80% to 90% being singletons. Source material: PBMCs or T cells enriched from blood (not recorded which). The source of these receptors is a man younger than 35 who had recovered from COVID-19.

This sequence joins TRBV29-1 and TRBJ1-3; 9 bases fit TRBD1. V trimming: 4 bases; J trimming: 3 bases; junction bases outside the gene matches: 10. The germline gives CDR1 SQVTM, CDR2 ANQGSEA. The CDR3 extends over 16 amino acids. The CDR3 here is CSVVNRGHEFGNTIYF. DNA of the CDR3: TGCAGCGTTGTGAACAGGGGGCATGAATTTGGAAACACCATATATTTT.

CDR3 in amino acids: CASSSRTSGMRDTQYF. The CDR3 DNA sequence: TGTGCCAGCAGCTCCCGGACTAGCGGGATGAGAGATACGCAGTATTTT. The chain links TRBV5-4 to TRBJ2-3, with TRBD2 matching 12 bases. This CDR3 comprises 16 residues. Trimming removed 3 bases from V and 5 bases from J; junction bases left unmatched: 7. The germline V gene encodes CDR1 SGHNT and CDR2 YYREEE (reference sequence).

The chain carries TRBV4-2 and TRBJ2-7; tentatively, D is TRBD1 (5 bases). The CDR3 covers 12 residues. Trimming removed 4 bases from V and 2 bases from J, with 6 bases in between. In germline, CDR1 is LGHNA, CDR2 YNFKEQ. DNA for the CDR3: TGTGCCAGCAGCCGGACAACCTACGAGCAGTACTTC. It codes for CASSRTTYEQYF.

The rearrangement joins TRBV7-9 to TRBJ2-2; a weak D match, TRBD1 (5 bases). Trimming shortened V by 3 bases and J by 6 bases, and 11 bases separated the two germline ends. Germline V gene sequence: CDR1 SEHNR, CDR2 FQNEAQ (reference sequence). This CDR3 region has 14 residues. The DNA for the CDR3 is TGTGCCAGCAGCTTCCTAGGGGTGGCCGGGGAGCTGTTTTTT. Encoded protein: CASSFLGVAGELFF.

The chain has TRBV7-2 and TRBJ2-1; 13 nucleotides align to TRBD2. The V gene end was trimmed by 1 base and the J gene end by 5 bases; junction bases not matched to a gene: 8. Looked up from germline, CDR1 is SGHTA and CDR2 is FQGNSA. This CDR3 comprises 18 residues. The CDR3 DNA reads TGTGCCAGCAGCTTAGATATGTGGGGGACTAGCGGGAACAATGAGCAGTTCTTC. Translation gives CASSLDMWGTSGNNEQFF.

The chain uses TRBV10-3 and TRBJ1-1, with 7 bases fitting TRBD1. This CDR3 spans 14 amino acids. The junction had 5 bases not matched to a gene; V was cut back by 6 bases and J by 1 base. CDR1 and CDR2 from the germline V gene are ENHRY and SYGVKD. The CDR3 reads CAIRKGQENTEAFF. The CDR3, as DNA: TGTGCCATCAGGAAAGGACAGGAGAACACTGAAGCTTTCTTT.

A note on this clone: This specimen includes other DNA sequences encoding the same CDR3. V and J are TRBV5-1 and TRBJ1-5, with D perhaps matching TRBD1 (5 bases). From germline, CDR1 is SGHRS and CDR2 YFSETQ. The CDR3 runs 15 residues. V lost 2 bases, J lost 1 base, and 10 bases lay in between. The CDR3 here is CASSLWGGSNQPQHF. CDR3 bases: TGCGCCAGCAGCTTATGGGGCGGAAGCAATCAGCCCCAGCATTTT.

This sequence joins TRBV7-9 and TRBJ1-3; 7 nucleotides match TRBD1. This CDR3 has 16 residues. V dropped 5 bases and J dropped 0; count of bases not matched to a gene: 7. The germline V gene has CDR1 SEHNR and CDR2 FQNEAQ (reference sequence). CDR3 sequence reads: CASSPRGQSSGNTIYF. DNA of the CDR3: TGTGCCAGCAGCCCTAGGGGACAGAGCTCTGGAAACACCATATATTTT.

This sequence joins TRBV4-2 and TRBJ2-1; 9 nucleotides match TRBD2. This CDR3 is built from 16 residues. V was clipped by 0 bases and J by 6 bases; unmatched bases: 6. Per germline, CDR1 LGHNA and CDR2 YNFKEQ. The CDR3 here is CASSQEVAGVVNEQFF. For the CDR3, the DNA is TGTGCCAGCAGCCAAGAGGTAGCGGGAGTCGTCAATGAGCAGTTCTTC.

Comment on this clone: Other DNA variants within this sample encode the same CDR3. The gene calls are TRBV18 and TRBJ2-2, with TRBD1 matching 10 bases. CDR3 length: 15 amino acids. Germline assignment: CDR1 KGHSH and CDR2 LQKENI. After removal of 4 bases from V and 4 bases from J, the junction contained 3 bases not matched to a gene. For the CDR3, the DNA is TGTGCCAGCTCACTCCGGACAGGGGGCACCGGGGAGCTGTTTTTT. Translated, it gives CASSLRTGGTGELFF.

The V gene is TRBV9, the J gene TRBJ1-3; TRBD1 agrees at 10 bases. Germline V gives CDR1 SGDLS, CDR2 YYNGEE. The CDR3 contains 17 residues. The V and J ends lost 0 bases and 2 bases, in that order; junction bases with no gene match: 5. CDR3 bases: TGTGCCAGCAGCGTAGCCCCCGGGACAGGGGCTGGAAACACCATATATTTT. It encodes CASSVAPGTGAGNTIYF.

This clone appeared once. The rearrangement joins TRBV28 to TRBJ1-4; D not resolved. CDR3 length equals 15 residues. The V gene lost 6 bases and the J gene lost 5 bases, with 16 bases spanning the gap. Germline V gives CDR1 MDHEN, CDR2 SYDVKM. In nucleotides, the CDR3 is TGTGCCAGCAGCTCCCTCGGACTGGGGAATGAAAAACTGTTTTTT. Translation gives CASSSLGLGNEKLFF.

The genes are TRBV10-1 and TRBJ2-3, with 8 bases that match TRBD2. Per germline, CDR1 WNHNN and CDR2 SYGVQD (reference sequence). The CDR3 spans 17 residues. V dropped 4 bases and J dropped 4; count of bases not matched to a gene: 13. The CDR3 is CASSALNRGRGADTQYF. In DNA, the CDR3 is TGCGCCAGCAGTGCCCTTAATCGAGGGCGGGGGGCAGATACGCAGTATTTT.

The genes are TRBV9 and TRBJ1-5; D perhaps matches TRBD1 (6 bases). CDR1 SGDLS and CDR2 YYNGEE come from the germline V gene. Deletions cut 0 bases from V and 5 bases from J, with 9 bases between. This CDR3 contains 14 residues. The CDR3 bases are TGTGCCAGCAGCGTAGGGACAGTCGATCAGCCCCAGCATTTT. Encoded protein: CASSVGTVDQPQHF.

The chain combines TRBV24-1 with TRBJ2-3; D uncertain. The CDR3 is made up of 12 amino acids. Trimming removed 5 bases at V and 4 bases at J, with 6 bases between. Germline V gene sequence: CDR1 KGHDR, CDR2 SFDVKD. The CDR3 sequence: CATSGTPDTQYF. The DNA of the CDR3 is TGTGCCACCAGTGGAACACCAGATACGCAGTATTTT.

This sequence joins TRBV5-4 and TRBJ2-1, with D perhaps TRBD2 (6 bases). CDR3 length equals 15 residues. V was pared by 4 bases and J by 3 bases, with 14 bases between. Germline assignment: CDR1 SGHNT and CDR2 YYREEE (reference sequence). The CDR3 DNA is TGTGCCAGCAGCCCTGGGGGGAGGTTCTACAATGAGCAGTTCTTC. It is translated as CASSPGGRFYNEQFF.

The chain combines TRBV5-4 with TRBJ1-4; tentative D call: TRBD1 (5 bases). The CDR3 consists of 14 residues. V was cut by 1 base and J by 11 bases, with 15 bases left in between. Looked up from germline, CDR1 is SGHNT and CDR2 is YYREEE (reference sequence). CDR3 protein: CASSLQSGERKLFF. CDR3 DNA: TGTGCCAGCAGCTTGCAATCGGGGGAGCGGAAACTGTTTTTT.

The J gene is TRBJ1-1, the V gene TRBV5-1; 7 nucleotides align to TRBD1. CDR3 length: 15 amino acids. V shed 4 bases and J 1 base; nucleotides not matched to a gene: 7. From germline, CDR1 is SGHRS and CDR2 YFSETQ. In DNA, the CDR3 is TGCGCCAGCAGCCAGGCGGGACAGACGAACACTGAAGCTTTCTTT. It yields the protein CASSQAGQTNTEAFF. Filled out from reference TRBV5-1 and TRBJ1-1, the complete variable domain reads KAGVTQTPRYLIKTRGQQVTLSCSPISGHRSVSWYQQTPGQGLQFLFEYFSETQRNKGNFPGRFSGRQFSNSRSEMNVSTLELGDSALYLCASSQAGQTNTEAFFGQGTRLTVV.

This clone turned up a few times. The V gene is TRBV7-9, the J gene TRBJ2-7; a weak D match, TRBD2 (5 bases). The CDR3 runs to 13 residues. Looked up from germline, CDR1 is SEHNR and CDR2 is FQNEAQ (reference sequence). Trimming took off 3 bases at V and 6 bases at J, with 12 bases between the two ends. The CDR3 DNA is TGTGCCAGCAGCTTTCTCGGGGTGAGCGAGCAGTACTTC. Translating it yields CASSFLGVSEQYF.

The chain couples TRBV7-6 to TRBJ2-1, with TRBD2 matching over 7 bases. The CDR3 is 15 amino acids. The V and J ends lost 5 bases and 5 bases, in that order; junction bases with no gene match: 9. Germline V CDR1 and CDR2: SGHVS, FNYEAQ. In DNA, the CDR3 is TGTGCCAGCAGCCCCCAGGGACTACCGAACAATGAGCAGTTCTTC. Translated: CASSPQGLPNNEQFF.

V usage is TRBV27 and J usage is TRBJ1-1; 8 nucleotides line up with TRBD1. CDR1 is MNHEY, CDR2 SMNVEV, per germline (reference sequence). After removal of 4 bases from V and 4 bases from J, the junction contained 2 bases not matched to a gene. This CDR3 spans 13 amino acids. The CDR3 DNA follows: TGTGCCAGCAGTTGGACAGGGAGCACTGAAGCTTTCTTT. This translates into CASSWTGSTEAFF.

This chain joins TRBV5-8 and TRBJ1-2; tentatively, D is TRBD1 (5 bases). Germline values: CDR1 SGHTS, CDR2 YDEGEE. V lost 2 bases and J lost 2, with 10 bases in between. The CDR3 contains 14 residues. The CDR3: CASSLTRVNYGYTF. CDR3 in DNA: TGTGCCAGCAGCTTAACCAGGGTAAACTATGGCTACACCTTC.

This chain connects TRBV9 to TRBJ2-5; D gene unclear. Germline V gives CDR1 SGDLS, CDR2 YYNGEE. Trimming cost V 2 bases and J 2 bases, with 7 bases left between them. The CDR3 runs 13 residues. Written as DNA, the CDR3 is TGTGCCAGCAGCGTGCACTCACAAGAGACCCAGTACTTC. This gives the protein CASSVHSQETQYF. The full variable domain, its missing parts supplied by reference TRBV9 and TRBJ2-5, is DSGVTQTPKHLITATGQRVTLRCSPRSGDLSVYWYQQSLDQGLQFLIQYYNGEERAKGNILERFSAQQFPDLHSELNLSSLELGDSALYFCASSVHSQETQYFGPGTRLLVL.

This clone has more than one count but fewer than ten. V is TRBV18 and J is TRBJ2-2; D is perhaps TRBD2 (5 bases). The CDR3 has 15 residues. V gave up 2 bases and J gave up 5 bases, with 12 bases separating them. Germline V gene sequence: CDR1 KGHSH, CDR2 LQKENI. This CDR3 reads CASSPNGVGTGELFF. CDR3 nucleotide sequence: TGTGCCAGCTCACCAAACGGGGTCGGGACCGGGGAGCTGTTTTTT.

The rearrangement links TRBV7-9 to TRBJ2-7, with D perhaps TRBD1 (6 bases). Looked up from germline, CDR1 is SEHNR and CDR2 is FQNEAQ (reference sequence). Trimming stripped 1 base from V and 2 bases from J, with 12 bases between. The CDR3 loop spans 15 amino acids. The CDR3: CASSLGTVLTYEQYF. The CDR3 DNA reads as TGTGCCAGCAGCTTAGGGACAGTCTTGACCTACGAGCAGTACTTC.

CDR3 sequence reads: CASSEAASRVRNQPQHF. Written as DNA, the CDR3 is TGTGCCAGCAGTGAAGCAGCGAGCAGGGTGCGCAATCAGCCCCAGCATTTT. The rearrangement joins TRBV6-1 to TRBJ1-5; TRBD1 might be the D (5 bases). The CDR3 is 17 amino acids. V lost 0 bases, J lost 2 bases, and 14 bases lay in between. Per germline, CDR1 MNHNS and CDR2 SASEGT.

CDR3 DNA sequence: TGTGCCAGCAGTGGGGGGGAAAATTCACCCCTCCACTTT. Translating gives CASSGGENSPLHF. This rearrangement joins TRBV2 to TRBJ1-6; a weak D match, TRBD1 (5 bases). This CDR3 is built from 13 residues. Germline V gives CDR1 SNHLY, CDR2 FYNNEI. Trimming removed 4 bases at V and 7 bases at J, with 8 bases between.

This chain connects TRBV28 to TRBJ1-3; 9 nucleotides agree with TRBD1. The CDR3 is 15 residues long. Trimming took 6 bases from V and 2 from J; bases not matched to a gene: 5. CDR1 and CDR2 from the germline V gene are MDHEN and SYDVKM. The CDR3 here is CASRGTGFAGNTIYF. In DNA, the CDR3 is TGTGCCAGCAGGGGGACAGGGTTCGCTGGAAACACCATATATTTT.

The table lists this clone with a few counts. This rearrangement joins TRBV7-6 to TRBJ2-2; possible D gene TRBD1, 5 bases. This CDR3 is 16 amino acids long. Germline V gene sequence: CDR1 SGHVS, CDR2 FNYEAQ. Trimming pared 2 bases from V and 3 bases from J, leaving 13 bases between. CDR3 nucleotides: TGTGCCAGCAGCTTAATGTTTGAAGGGGACACCGGGGAGCTGTTTTTT. Its translation is CASSLMFEGDTGELFF. The complete variable domain, with remaining parts taken from reference TRBV7-6 and TRBJ2-2, reads GAGVSQSPRYKVTKRGQDVALRCDPISGHVSLYWYRQALGQGPEFLTYFNYEAQQDKSGLPNDRFSAERPEGSISTLTIQRTEQRDSAMYRCASSLMFEGDTGELFFGEGSRLTVL.

The rearrangement links TRBV28 to TRBJ1-6; D may be TRBD1 (6 bases). Trimming left V 9 bases short and J 10 bases short, with 25 bases between. The germline V gene encodes CDR1 MDHEN and CDR2 SYDVKM. This CDR3 is built from 16 residues. CDR3 nucleotides: TGTGCCAGTAAGACTACCAGGAGGCAGGGGAACTCACCCCTCCACTTT. Amino acid sequence: CASKTTRRQGNSPLHF.

V usage is TRBV5-1 and J usage is TRBJ1-5; D is unresolved. Germline assignment: CDR1 SGHRS and CDR2 YFSETQ. The length of the CDR3 is 14 residues. V lost 0 bases, J lost 2 bases, and 6 bases lay in between. CDR3 in DNA: TGCGCCAGCAGCTTGGACAGCCGCAATCAGCCCCAGCATTTT. Protein sequence: CASSLDSRNQPQHF.